This entry describes one T cell receptor beta chain. As yet, its antigen is unknown. This entry is derived from a study of CD8+ T cells in alopecia areata. cDNA serving as the sequencing template came from extracted, reverse transcribed RNA. TCRdb's copy holds only in-frame clones and misses some; the assay was immunoSEQ multiplex PCR. Of around 100,000 clones listed, around 59% are singletons. Points from the study as a whole: Clonality exceeded that of normal scalp in lesional scalp, most notably in alopecia totalis/universalis.

Sequenced input: CD4+ T cells sorted from blood. This TCR derives from a human donor in good health.

The CDR3 DNA reads TGTGCCAGCAGTAACCTCTACGGACAGGGGTCGAACACCGGGGAGCTGTTTTTT. Amino acid sequence: CASSNLYGQGSNTGELFF. V is TRBV25-1 and J is TRBJ2-2, with 9 bases lining up with TRBD1. CDR3 length equals 18 residues. The J segment lost 0 bases and the V segment lost 5 bases, leaving 10 bases of the junction unmatched. CDR1 MGHDK and CDR2 SYGVNS come from the germline V gene.